This entry lists 13 T cell receptor beta chains sequenced from one sample in a study of blood T cell repertoires in COVID-19. The method was immunoSEQ multiplex PCR; TCRdb's version includes in-frame clones alone and lacks a portion of them. The sample holds about 200,000 clones, approximately 84% seen once. Material: peripheral blood. These receptors were taken from a woman older than 75 with acute or convalescent COVID-19.

The chain links TRBV5-1 to TRBJ1-1; the match to TRBD1 covers 7 bases. The V and J ends lost 3 bases and 0 bases, in that order; junction bases with no gene match: 8. The CDR3 extends over 16 amino acids. Germline V gene sequence: CDR1 SGHRS, CDR2 YFSETQ. The CDR3 sequence: CASSSGTETVNTEAFF. In DNA, the CDR3 is TGCGCCAGCAGCTCGGGGACAGAGACCGTGAACACTGAAGCTTTCTTT.

This chain links TRBV12-3 or TRBV12-4 with TRBJ2-7, with D uncertain. This CDR3 has 11 amino acids. The V and J ends lost 5 bases and 1 base respectively, with 3 bases between them. DNA of the CDR3: TGTGCCAGCAGTGTATCCTACGAGCAGTACTTC. Translating it yields CASSVSYEQYF.

V usage is TRBV5-1 and J usage is TRBJ1-2; TRBD1 matches 8 bases. This CDR3 is 15 amino acids long. Trimming cost V 2 bases and J 5 bases; bases outside gene matches: 8. CDR1 SGHRS and CDR2 YFSETQ come from the germline V gene. CDR3: CASSFPDRVGYGYTF. For the CDR3, the DNA is TGCGCCAGCAGCTTCCCGGACAGGGTCGGATATGGCTACACCTTC.

The chain employs TRBV9 and TRBJ1-3; 7 bases agree with TRBD1. The length of the CDR3 is 15 residues. The J segment lost 1 base and the V segment lost 2 bases, leaving 3 bases of the junction unmatched. CDR1 is SGDLS, CDR2 YYNGEE, per germline. In nucleotides, the CDR3 is TGTGCCAGCAGCGTCCAGACAGGGTCTGGAAACACCATATATTTT. It codes for CASSVQTGSGNTIYF.

The rearrangement links TRBV29-1 to TRBJ1-3; D is undetermined. The CDR3 covers 14 residues. CDR1 is SQVTM and CDR2 is ANQGSEA in the germline V gene. V was shortened by 3 bases and J by 0 bases, with 9 bases between the two germline ends. Here the CDR3 DNA reads TGCAGCGTTGAGTACGGGAGCTCTGGAAACACCATATATTTT. Protein product: CSVEYGSSGNTIYF.

V gene TRBV4-3 combines with J gene TRBJ2-7; D perhaps matches TRBD1 (6 bases). Looked up from germline, CDR1 is LGHNA and CDR2 is YSLEER. With 1 base removed from V and 3 bases from J, the gap between germline ends came to 19 bases. The CDR3 length is 17 residues. Here the CDR3 reads CASSQGSGQQPYYEQYF. CDR3 coding DNA: TGCGCCAGCAGCCAAGGGTCAGGACAGCAACCTTACTACGAGCAGTACTTC.

The CDR3 loop reads CASSLQGRPNYGYTF. The CDR3 DNA follows: TGTGCCAGCAGCCTACAGGGTCGACCTAACTATGGCTACACCTTC. The rearrangement joins TRBV6-2 or TRBV6-3 to TRBJ1-2; D perhaps matches TRBD1 (6 bases). This CDR3 comprises 15 residues. Germline lookup yields CDR1 MNHEY and CDR2 SVGEGT. Deletions cut 6 bases from V and 0 bases from J, with 14 bases between.

The chain couples TRBV5-8 to TRBJ2-1; D call uncertain. Trimming stripped 3 bases from V and 3 bases from J, with 10 bases between. CDR1 is SGHTS and CDR2 is YDEGEE in the germline V gene. The CDR3 contains 14 residues. CDR3 bases: TGTGCCAGCAGCTCCAGGTTACACTACAATGAGCAGTTCTTC. Amino acid sequence: CASSSRLHYNEQFF.

This chain uses TRBV5-1 with TRBJ2-6; 8 nucleotides agree with TRBD1. CDR3 size: 17 residues. V was pared by 5 bases and J by 0 bases, with 7 bases of the junction left unmatched. Germline V gene data show CDR1 as SGHRS and CDR2 as YFSETQ. CDR3 sequence (DNA): TGCGCCAGCAGGGAGGGGACAGGCGTCTCTGGGGCCAACGTCCTGACTTTC. Its translation: CASREGTGVSGANVLTF.

This chain joins TRBV15 and TRBJ1-3; the match to TRBD1 covers 11 bases. CDR1 is LNHNV, CDR2 YYDKDF, per germline (reference sequence). The CDR3 contains 17 residues. The V segment lost 4 bases and the J segment 0 bases; nucleotides outside the gene matches: 5. The chain's CDR3 is CATSKGTGGSSGNTIYF. The CDR3, as DNA: TGTGCCACCAGCAAGGGGACAGGGGGTTCCTCTGGAAACACCATATATTTT. Full variable domain (remainder filled in from reference TRBV15 and TRBJ1-3): DAMVIQNPRYQVTQFGKPVTLSCSQTLNHNVMYWYQQKSSQAPKLLFHYYDKDFNNEADTPDNFQSRRPNTSFCFLDIRSPGLGDTAMYLCATSKGTGGSSGNTIYFGEGSWLTVV.

The chain uses TRBV19 and TRBJ1-1, with TRBD1 identical over 8 bases. The CDR3 totals 14 residues. J gave up 3 bases and V 5 bases, and 5 bases lay outside the gene matches. Per the germline V gene, CDR1 is LNHDA and CDR2 is SQIVND (reference sequence). CDR3 sequence (DNA): TGTGCCAGTAGTGTTGGACAGGGCTACACTGAAGCTTTCTTT. Protein product: CASSVGQGYTEAFF.

The V call is TRBV7-9, the J call TRBJ1-4; 9 nucleotides match TRBD1. After removal of 1 base from V and 8 bases from J, the junction contained 8 bases not matched to a gene. From germline, CDR1 is SEHNR and CDR2 FQNEAQ (reference sequence). The CDR3 runs to 16 residues. As DNA, the CDR3 is TGTGCCAGCAGCTTAGGGGAGACAGGGGGAAACGAAAAACTGTTTTTT. This encodes CASSLGETGGNEKLFF. The whole variable domain, remainder taken from reference TRBV7-9 and TRBJ1-4, is DTGVSQNPRHKITKRGQNVTFRCDPISEHNRLYWYRQTLGQGPEFLTYFQNEAQLEKSRLLSDRFSAERPKGSFSTLEIQRTEQGDSAMYLCASSLGETGGNEKLFFGSGTQLSVL.

This clone was seen only once. V usage is TRBV5-1 and J usage is TRBJ2-7; weak D call: TRBD1 (6 bases). Germline CDR1 and CDR2: SGHRS and YFSETQ. This CDR3 contains 13 residues. Trimming removed 4 bases at V and 3 bases at J, with 11 bases between. CDR3 loop: CASSLQQGYEQYF. The CDR3 DNA is TGCGCCAGCAGCCTACAACAGGGCTACGAGCAGTACTTC.